This T cell receptor beta chain was identified during a study of radiotherapy plus CTLA-4 blockade in lung cancer. On this clone: Its antigen is not known.

Study observations and caveats: Early blood T cell clone changes and increased post-radiation serum interferon-beta were reportedly the strongest response predictors.

TCRdb keeps only in-frame clones here, not all; method: immunoSEQ multiplex PCR. This sample has some 70,000 clones, with 65% to 80% found just once. The clonotype originates from a human donor with non-small cell lung cancer who had a complete response to radiotherapy plus ipilimumab. Sample: peripheral blood, taken from a patient treated with radiotherapy plus ipilimumab.

The CDR3, as DNA: TGTGCCACCAGCCTCCGGACCGGGGGGGGGCCCCAGCATTTT. It yields the protein CATSLRTGGGPQHF. The rearrangement uses TRBV15 and TRBJ1-5; tentatively, D is TRBD1 (5 bases). CDR1 LNHNV and CDR2 YYDKDF come from the germline V gene (reference sequence). V lost 5 bases, J lost 9 bases, and 17 bases lay in between. The CDR3 is made up of 14 amino acids.